This record looks at one T cell receptor beta chain sequence and its context. Its cognate antigen is unknown. Noted treatment: oral pan-JAK inhibitor, 5-10 mg twice daily. From alopecia areata patients, lesional scalp punch biopsies and peripheral blood were collected. V shed 0 bases, J shed 2 bases, and the junction held 2 bases outside the gene matches. The CDR3 is made up of 15 amino acids. Germline values: CDR1 SGHNT, CDR2 YYREEE (reference sequence). This sample is drawn from a study of CD8+ T cells in alopecia areata. Study details: Twice daily, treated patients received 5 to 10 mg of oral tofacitinib.

Points from the study as a whole: Researchers say the link of baseline CD8+ expansion to response remains uncertain, with one nonresponder. Scalp clonality and expanded CD8+ clones among the top 100 were significantly decreased by tofacitinib.

Sequencing used cDNA as its template, made by extracting RNA and reverse transcribing it. The repertoire was sequenced with immunoSEQ multiplex PCR; TCRdb's copy has only in-frame clones and lacks some. This table holds under 150,000 clones, 56% found once. Sequencing was performed on CD4+ T cells sorted from blood, taken at week 24, from a patient treated with tofacitinib. The chain carries TRBV5-4 and TRBJ2-5; TRBD2 aligns across 9 bases. The receptor comes from a human donor with alopecia areata. CDR3 amino acids: CASSLASGAQETQYF. CDR3 DNA sequence: TGTGCCAGCAGCTTGGCTAGCGGGGCTCAAGAGACCCAGTACTTC.